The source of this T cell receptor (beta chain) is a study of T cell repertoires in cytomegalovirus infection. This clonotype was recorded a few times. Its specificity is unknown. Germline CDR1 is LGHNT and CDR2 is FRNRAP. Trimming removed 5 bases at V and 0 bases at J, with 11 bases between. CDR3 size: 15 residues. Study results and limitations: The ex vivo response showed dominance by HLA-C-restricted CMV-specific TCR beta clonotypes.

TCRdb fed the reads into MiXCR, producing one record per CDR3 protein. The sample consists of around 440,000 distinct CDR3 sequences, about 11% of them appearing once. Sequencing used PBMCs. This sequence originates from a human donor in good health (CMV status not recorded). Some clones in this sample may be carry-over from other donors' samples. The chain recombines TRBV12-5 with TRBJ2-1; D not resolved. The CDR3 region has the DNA TGTGCTAGTGGTCCAGCCGGCGGCTCCTACAATGAGCAGTTCTTC. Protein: CASGPAGGSYNEQFF.